This TCR beta chain was documented in a study of T cells in Graves' hyperthyroidism and ophthalmopathy. General study findings and limits: Most expanded thyroid clonotypes above 0.001 also appeared in blood.

J gave up 4 bases and V 5 bases, and 7 bases lay outside the gene matches. Germline lookup yields CDR1 SGHVS and CDR2 FNYEAQ. The CDR3 runs to 14 residues. It was RNA transcripts that yielded the amplified TCR beta CDR3 regions. RT-PCR in the first round (using the HTBI primer set) targeted the TCR CDR3. TCRdb passed the multiplex PCR reads through MiXCR, listing each CDR3 protein once. The data hold fewer than 800,000 distinct CDR3 sequences, with 15% to 20% observed a single time. This clonotype was found a few times. The antigen is unknown. The sequence derives from a man younger than 30 with Graves' hyperthyroidism. The chain couples TRBV7-6 to TRBJ2-5; 7 bases are shared with TRBD2. The specimen was blood. CDR3 protein: CASSMVRGVETQYF. In DNA, the CDR3 is TGTGCCAGCAGCATGGTCCGGGGGGTAGAGACCCAGTACTTC.